The 13 T cell receptor beta chains below come from one sample, sequenced in a study of cytomegalovirus exposure and HLA in healthy donors. The repertoire was sequenced with immunoSEQ multiplex PCR; TCRdb's copy has only in-frame clones and lacks some. The sample carries some 150,000 clones, roughly nine tenths recorded once. Sequencing was done on a sample of PBMCs. The receptors here all came from a man aged 18 to 29 in good health and CMV-seronegative.

The chain is built from TRBV6-1 and TRBJ2-5, with a weak D call TRBD1 (6 bases). V lost 3 bases, J lost 3 bases, and 11 bases lay in between. Germline assignment: CDR1 MNHNS and CDR2 SASEGT. The CDR3 loop spans 14 amino acids. The CDR3 region has the DNA TGTGCCAGCAGTGAGCCGGACAGTAAAGAGACCCAGTACTTC. Translation: CASSEPDSKETQYF.

The V gene is TRBV7-2, the J gene TRBJ2-7; TRBD1 matches at 8 bases. J was trimmed by 2 bases and V by 2 bases; bases with no gene match: 17. The CDR3 extends over 19 amino acids. The germline V gene has CDR1 SGHTA and CDR2 FQGNSA. CDR3: CASSLNGLLGDRTPYEQYF. The CDR3 DNA follows: TGTGCCAGCAGCTTAAATGGCTTGCTCGGGGACAGGACACCCTACGAGCAGTACTTC.

The CDR3 sequence is CASSLATGWYGYTF. The CDR3 DNA reads as TGTGCCAGCAGCTTAGCAACAGGGTGGTATGGCTACACCTTC. The chain carries TRBV7-2 and TRBJ1-2; perhaps TRBD1 as D (6 bases). V lost 0 bases and J 5 bases, leaving 10 bases between the germline ends. The CDR3 runs 14 residues. CDR1 is SGHTA, CDR2 FQGNSA, per germline.

V usage is TRBV11-2 and J usage is TRBJ1-2, with 7 bases that match TRBD1. The V gene end was trimmed by 1 base and the J gene end by 4 bases; junction bases not matched to a gene: 9. Germline V gene sequence: CDR1 SGHAT, CDR2 FQNNGV. This CDR3 is 16 amino acids long. The CDR3 sequence is CASSLGDRAKSYGYTF. CDR3 bases: TGTGCCAGCAGCTTAGGAGACAGGGCGAAAAGCTATGGCTACACCTTC.

The CDR3 sequence: CASSFSSGANTGELFF. Written as DNA, the CDR3 is TGTGCCAGCAGCTTCTCCAGCGGAGCGAACACCGGGGAGCTGTTTTTT. The chain combines TRBV11-3 with TRBJ2-2, with TRBD2 as a possible D gene (5 bases). The CDR3 is 16 amino acids. V lost 3 bases and J lost 0, with 11 bases in between. Germline assignment: CDR1 SGHNT and CDR2 YENEEA.

The gene calls are TRBV7-3 and TRBJ1-4; no clear D gene. V lost 5 bases, J lost 5 bases, and 9 bases lay in between. The germline V gene encodes CDR1 SGHTA and CDR2 FQGTGA. The CDR3 spans 13 residues. The CDR3 nucleotides read TGTGCCAGCAGCCGAACGGGGAATGAAAAACTGTTTTTT. This codes for CASSRTGNEKLFF.

The genes are TRBV5-6 and TRBJ1-3; tentatively, D is TRBD1 (6 bases). The CDR3 has 17 amino acids. Germline values: CDR1 SGHDT, CDR2 YYEEEE. V was cut by 0 bases and J by 4 bases, with 17 bases left in between. CDR3 in amino acids: CASSLAKAGARGNTIYF. CDR3 DNA: TGTGCCAGCAGCTTGGCCAAGGCGGGGGCGCGGGGAAACACCATATATTTT.

The chain joins TRBV27 to TRBJ2-3, with 9 nucleotides matching TRBD2. Germline-derived CDR1 and CDR2 are MNHEY and SMNVEV (reference sequence). The CDR3 loop spans 17 amino acids. The trim removed 3 bases at V and 0 bases at J, leaving 7 bases unmatched. CDR3 protein: CASSLRRLADSTDTQYF. The CDR3 bases are TGTGCCAGCAGTTTGCGGAGACTAGCGGACAGCACAGATACGCAGTATTTT.

The chain recombines TRBV2 with TRBJ1-1, with D hard to call. The V gene's germline CDR1 is SNHLY and CDR2 FYNNEI. The CDR3 contains 16 residues. V was shortened by 7 bases and J by 1 base, with 19 bases between the two germline ends. This CDR3 reads CASMGGVQSPNTEAFF. The CDR3 DNA reads as TGTGCCAGCATGGGAGGCGTCCAGAGCCCGAACACTGAAGCTTTCTTT.

The gene calls are TRBV27 and TRBJ1-4; 7 positions match TRBD1. CDR1 and CDR2 (germline): MNHEY, SMNVEV (reference sequence). The CDR3 contains 13 residues. V trimming: 5 bases; J trimming: 14 bases; junction bases outside the gene matches: 11. This chain's CDR3 is CASSPRTGMGLFF. The CDR3, as DNA: TGTGCCAGCAGTCCCCGGACAGGCATGGGGCTGTTTTTT.

The chain combines TRBV19 with TRBJ2-2; 9 bases match TRBD2. V lost 6 bases, J lost 4 bases, and 0 bases stayed unmatched. CDR3 size: 13 residues. CDR1 is LNHDA, CDR2 SQIVND, per germline (reference sequence). The CDR3 region is CASRLAGTGELFF. The CDR3 region has the DNA TGTGCCAGTAGACTAGCGGGCACCGGGGAGCTGTTTTTT.

The V gene is TRBV10-3, the J gene TRBJ2-5; D is unclear. This CDR3 spans 15 amino acids. Germline loops: CDR1 ENHRY, CDR2 SYGVKD. V shed 3 bases and J shed 3 bases, with 14 bases lying between them. The CDR3 loop reads CAISDLGEQEETQYF. The CDR3 coding sequence is TGTGCCATCAGTGACTTGGGCGAGCAAGAAGAGACCCAGTACTTC.

DNA for the CDR3: TGTGCCAGCTGGACTAGCGGGTTGCGAGAGCAGTTCTTC. It is translated as CASWTSGLREQFF. V is TRBV7-2 and J is TRBJ2-1, with TRBD2 matching over 11 bases. This CDR3 spans 13 amino acids. V shed 8 bases, J shed 10 bases, and the junction held 7 bases outside the gene matches. Germline CDR1 and CDR2: SGHTA and FQGNSA.